This TCR beta chain appears in the sequencing data of a study of shared clonotypes between healthy human individuals (dated by TCRdb to the early 2020s). Broadly, across the study: The cohort comprised a couple of women and three men aged 18 to 49 years. Different laboratories and diverse techniques were used to prepare libraries and sequence TCR repertoires, to increase sequencing depth and limit assay-specific biases. To estimate repertoire size and how much clonotype sharing occurs between individuals, the study deeply sequenced the blood TCR repertoires of five healthy adults. Per donor, leukapheresis produced somewhere between about 0.9 and 9 billion PBMCs. For each donor, CD4 naive and CD4 memory were each run on three plates, CD8 naive on two plates, and CD8 memory on one plate. What the work shows at the level of the full study, not this receptor alone: Pairwise subsampling led to the expectation that sequencing depth would affect the degree of clonotype sharing among donors. Naive subsets generally had larger estimated clonotype richness than memory subsets did. Only blood was sampled, and tissue TCR repertoires likely differ from those in blood. Compared with non-shared clonotypes, clonotypes shared by all four sorted-subset donors had higher generation probabilities. Even with the large sequencing depth, rarefaction of the sorted-subset datasets indicated that sequencing was incomplete. Because the study included only a small number of donors, the genetic and exposure-history diversity represented was limited. When a few donors were compared, the shared fraction of clonotypes was about 5% for naive CD4, 3% to 4% for naive CD8, 2.3% for memory CD4, and roughly 0.43% for memory CD8.

CD8 naive samples were CD45RO-negative cells positively selected for CCR7, giving a CD45RA+CCR7+ population that excluded TemRA cells. Healthy HIV-negative adults with no recently reported acute infections or vaccinations were included as donors. Every donor was a Caucasian adult living in Nashville, Tennessee, USA. Blood was collected by leukapheresis, and PBMCs were isolated by Ficoll-Histopaque density gradient centrifugation and then cryopreserved in liquid nitrogen vapor phase. Purity and quantity of every magnetically sorted T cell population were checked by analytical flow cytometry. Each sorted fraction had its genomic DNA isolated and then quantified by UV absorbance on a Nanodrop 2000c. Cut back by 3 bases and 6 bases, the V and J ends lie 11 bases apart. Reading from cysteine to phenylalanine, the CDR3 counts 14 amino acids. Only the CDR3 portion is preserved as DNA: 42 bases, with reading frame beginning at the first base. Via the germline V gene, CDR1 is ENHRY and CDR2 SYGVKD.

Using the deep immunoSEQ assay, multiplex PCR amplified TCR CDR3 regions from genomic DNA. Extracted genomic DNA from each cell subset was distributed evenly across all wells of several immunoSEQ 96-well plates, and each plate was treated as a replicate. Each replicate PCR for sorted subsets received about 180 ng genomic DNA, equal to about 30,000 T cell genomes. Purified libraries were quantified with a Qubit 3.0 fluorometer, sized on a Bioanalyzer 2100, and re-quantified with the KAPA Library Quantification kit. Every immunoSEQ 96-well plate was sequenced on a dedicated single-read 150-cycle Illumina NextSeq 550 flow cell. Processing in the source paper ran as follows. Because the immunoSEQ output held only junctional sequences and lacked quality scores, the filtering could not match the filtering applied to full-length reads. Sequences were annotated with PyIR, a Python wrapper for IgBLAST v1.9, and V/J genes and CDR3 were assigned using IMGT germline references. Reads were removed for weak V/J assignments (E-value above 1e-6), missing CDR3, stop codons, out-of-frame junctions, or ambiguous translated residues. A V3J clonotype was defined by an identical inferred V gene, J gene, and CDR3 amino acid sequence. The percentage overlap between two repertoires was calculated by dividing the number of shared unique clonotypes by the size of the smaller repertoire. Three approaches were used to assess repertoire richness: RTK rarefaction, the Chao1 estimator, and Recon v2.1 estimates of unobserved clonotypes. For all TCRbeta clonotypes obtained by the gDNA method from several donors, generation probabilities were computed with OLGA. The source is immuneACCESS, and TCRdb retained only in-frame sequences with V and J called. Part of the clones is not carried over; for the studies checked, unresolved V genes explain less than half of this, and the remainder is unexplained. V and J calls and clone size are those listed in that table; D and trimming were worked out from the DNA. The sample table lists about 1,900,000 clones, over 85% of them with a count of one. The top ten clones comprise approximately 1% of the sample.

Note on this clone: Its binding antigen is unknown. Base qualities are missing; no much larger clone stands one base away.

The TCR comes from a man between 18 and 29 years old in good health. The sequencing sample was made of naive CD8+ T cells sorted from blood. In light of the paper, this sample's cell subset or site label describes: CD45RA+CCR7+. This sequence uses TRBV10-3 and TRBJ1-4, and TRBD1 may be the D gene, going by 6 matching bases. The sequenced DNA is TGTGCCATCAGTGATTACGCAGGGGATGAAAAACTGTTTTTT. It is translated as CAISDYAGDEKLFF.